The 9 T cell receptor beta chains reported below all come from one sample, sequenced in a study of cytomegalovirus exposure and HLA in healthy donors. 13 Jbeta primers and 60 Vbeta primers were used for the PCR. Some clones are missing from TCRdb's copy, which holds only in-frame ones; the method was immunoSEQ multiplex PCR. Seen here are approximately 170,000 clones, 55% to 80% observed once, and the top ten hold 4.5%. The sample taken for sequencing was PBMCs. The receptors derive from a woman younger than 30 in good health and CMV-seropositive.

This chain links TRBV5-5 with TRBJ1-2; D is unresolved. The CDR3 runs to 19 residues. Germline-derived CDR1 and CDR2 are SGHKS and YYEKEE (reference sequence). V was trimmed by 0 bases and J by 4 bases, leaving 25 bases between them. The CDR3 DNA reads as TGTGCCAGCAGCTTGGGGACTGCTCCTCAACTACAGCGATTCTATGGCTACACCTTC. Protein product: CASSLGTAPQLQRFYGYTF.

This rearrangement joins TRBV2 to TRBJ2-3; 10 bases match TRBD2. The CDR3 runs 16 residues. In germline, CDR1 is SNHLY, CDR2 FYNNEI. V lost 5 bases, J lost 6 bases, and 11 bases stayed unmatched. CDR3 protein: CASSQVLAGAGDTQYF. DNA for the CDR3: TGTGCCAGCAGTCAGGTTCTAGCGGGGGCCGGGGATACGCAGTATTTT.

This chain connects TRBV28 to TRBJ2-3; D ambiguous. This CDR3 is built from 13 residues. The V gene lost 2 bases and the J gene lost 2 bases, with 5 bases spanning the gap. Germline CDR1 reads MDHEN; CDR2 reads SYDVKM. The CDR3 reads CASSLDSTDTQYF. The CDR3 DNA sequence: TGTGCCAGCAGTTTAGACTCCACAGATACGCAGTATTTT. Variable domain in full (rest from reference TRBV28 and TRBJ2-3): DVKVTQSSRYLVKRTGEKVFLECVQDMDHENMFWYRQDPGLGLRLIYFSYDVKMKEKGDIPEGYSVSREKKERFSLILESASTNQTSMYLCASSLDSTDTQYFGPGTRLTVL.

This clone showed up just a few times. The chain joins TRBV7-2 to TRBJ1-1, with 7 bases fitting TRBD1. Trimming took 4 bases from V and 3 from J; bases not matched to a gene: 2. The germline CDR1 and CDR2 sequences are SGHTA and FQGNSA. The CDR3 runs 13 residues. CDR3 nucleotides: TGTGCCAGCAGCTCACAGGGGCACACTGAAGCTTTCTTT. The encoded protein is CASSSQGHTEAFF.

CDR3 in DNA: TGTGCCAGCACCACCGACGGCGCGGGCACTGAAGCTTTCTTT. It yields the protein CASTTDGAGTEAFF. This chain connects TRBV6-6 to TRBJ1-1; no reliable D call. The CDR3 loop spans 14 amino acids. The germline V and J ends were trimmed by 7 bases and 4 bases, with 16 bases remaining between them. Germline assignment: CDR1 MNHNY and CDR2 SVGAGI (reference sequence).

This clone was seen more than once but under ten times. The chain recombines TRBV6-6 with TRBJ1-4; D is perhaps TRBD1 (5 bases). CDR1 and CDR2 (germline): MNHNY, SVGAGI (reference sequence). This CDR3 contains 15 residues. Trimming took off 7 bases at V and 5 bases at J, with 17 bases between the two ends. The CDR3 sequence: CASTPKGLFNEKLFF. CDR3 bases: TGTGCCAGCACCCCGAAGGGGCTGTTCAATGAAAAACTGTTTTTT.

This clone occurred a few times. The chain combines TRBV5-1 with TRBJ1-1; no clear D. Deletions cut 5 bases from V and 1 base from J, with 12 bases between. The length of the CDR3 is 14 residues. Germline CDR1 is SGHRS and CDR2 is YFSETQ. The CDR3, as DNA: TGCGCCAGCAGTAGACTAAACGGGAACACTGAAGCTTTCTTT. The encoded protein is CASSRLNGNTEAFF.

This clone was seen a handful of times. The chain recombines TRBV7-9 with TRBJ2-5; weak D call: TRBD1 (6 bases). The germline V gene encodes CDR1 SEHNR and CDR2 FQNEAQ (reference sequence). V was shortened by 1 base and J by 2 bases, with 11 bases between the two germline ends. The CDR3 totals 15 residues. CDR3 in amino acids: CASSLGAGAQETQYF. The CDR3 region has the DNA TGTGCCAGCAGCTTAGGAGCAGGGGCACAAGAGACCCAGTACTTC.

Only one count was recorded for this clone. The rearrangement uses TRBV28 and TRBJ2-3; D might be TRBD2 (5 bases). Trimming took 4 bases from V and 0 from J, leaving 29 bases between them. CDR1 is MDHEN and CDR2 is SYDVKM in the germline V gene. The CDR3 covers 21 residues. CDR3 sequence reads: CASSSTAISVRWYSSTDTQYF. The CDR3 bases are TGTGCCAGCAGTTCGACTGCCATTAGCGTTAGATGGTACAGTAGCACAGATACGCAGTATTTT. Complete variable domain (other parts from reference TRBV28 and TRBJ2-3): DVKVTQSSRYLVKRTGEKVFLECVQDMDHENMFWYRQDPGLGLRLIYFSYDVKMKEKGDIPEGYSVSREKKERFSLILESASTNQTSMYLCASSSTAISVRWYSSTDTQYFGPGTRLTVL.